This T cell receptor beta chain was profiled in a study of memory CD4+ T cells and cytomegalovirus serostatus. Single viable CD3+CD4+CD8-CD45RO+ cells were sorted as the memory CD4+ T cells. Clones were sequenced by immunoSEQ multiplex PCR, and TCRdb holds only the in-frame ones, with some missing. This sample yields tens of thousands of clones, of which about four fifths are seen a single time; 0.79% belongs to the top ten. The sequencing input was memory CD4+ T cells from blood. The origin of this receptor is an adult in good health and CMV-seronegative.

CDR3 in amino acids: CASSYSRPLLGLGYTF. CDR3 DNA: TGTGCCAGCAGTTACTCGAGGCCTCTCCTCGGTCTGGGCTACACCTTC. The chain recombines TRBV6-5 with TRBJ1-2; D remains unclear. Germline lookup yields CDR1 MNHEY and CDR2 SVGAGI. The CDR3 length is 16 residues. V was trimmed by 0 bases and J by 8 bases, leaving 19 bases between them.